Listed here are 24 T cell receptor beta chains from one sample, sequenced in a study of T cell responses to AZD1222 COVID-19 vaccine. Clones were read by immunoSEQ multiplex PCR, and TCRdb kept only the in-frame ones, dropping some. The sample holds approximately 150,000 clones, around 87% seen once. This specimen was peripheral blood, taken on day 0 of AZD1222 vaccination. The receptors derive from an adult in good health.

The chain combines TRBV5-1 with TRBJ1-4; 7 bases are shared with TRBD1. Germline V gene lookup returns CDR1 SGHRS and CDR2 YFSETQ. The CDR3 is made up of 15 amino acids. Unmatched junction bases numbered 3, after V lost 0 bases and J lost 4 bases. The CDR3 sequence: CASSLGGQYNEKLFF. CDR3 DNA: TGCGCCAGCAGCTTGGGGGGACAGTATAATGAAAAACTGTTTTTT.

The rearrangement links TRBV18 to TRBJ1-5; 9 bases align to TRBD1. Germline V gene data show CDR1 as KGHSH and CDR2 as LQKENI. The CDR3 runs 16 residues. The V gene end was trimmed by 4 bases and the J gene end by 5 bases; junction bases not matched to a gene: 9. Written as DNA, the CDR3 is TGTGCCAGCTCACTTAGTGACAGGGGGATCGATCAGCCCCAGCATTTT. The encoded protein is CASSLSDRGIDQPQHF.

V gene TRBV5-1 combines with J gene TRBJ1-1; 9 nucleotides match TRBD1. Germline loops: CDR1 SGHRS, CDR2 YFSETQ. This CDR3 contains 15 residues. J gave up 4 bases and V 4 bases, and 8 bases lay outside the gene matches. CDR3 in DNA: TGCGCCAGCAGCCCCTGGACAGGGGAGGTCACTGAAGCTTTCTTT. It specifies CASSPWTGEVTEAFF.

This rearrangement joins TRBV5-1 to TRBJ2-1, with D perhaps TRBD2 (5 bases). Deletions cut 2 bases from V and 5 bases from J, with 8 bases between. CDR1 and CDR2 (germline): SGHRS, YFSETQ. The CDR3 extends over 13 amino acids. The CDR3 region is CASSLSGDNEQFF. The DNA for the CDR3 is TGCGCCAGCAGCTTAAGCGGTGACAATGAGCAGTTCTTC. Full variable domain (outside the CDR3, taken from reference TRBV5-1 and TRBJ2-1): KAGVTQTPRYLIKTRGQQVTLSCSPISGHRSVSWYQQTPGQGLQFLFEYFSETQRNKGNFPGRFSGRQFSNSRSEMNVSTLELGDSALYLCASSLSGDNEQFFGPGTRLTVL.

The chain employs TRBV21-1 and TRBJ1-1; the table's D gene call, TRBD1, was not cross checked with the DNA. TRBV21-1 is termed a pseudogene. This CDR3 spans 15 amino acids. This CDR3 reads CASSKKGLRPTEAFF. CDR3 DNA: TGTGCCAGCAGCAAAAAGGGGCTAAGGCCCACTGAAGCTTTCTTT.

This sequence joins TRBV6-6 and TRBJ1-2; 8 bases agree with TRBD1. The trim removed 6 bases at V and 4 bases at J, leaving 4 bases unmatched. The CDR3 consists of 13 residues. The germline gives CDR1 MNHNY, CDR2 SVGAGI (reference sequence). For the CDR3, the DNA is TGTGCCAGCAGATCCGACAGGGGCTATGGCTACACCTTC. Translated: CASRSDRGYGYTF.

The count of this clone is one. This rearrangement joins TRBV24-1 to TRBJ2-2, with TRBD1 identical over 9 bases. With 2 bases clipped from V and 0 bases from J, the junction kept 12 bases outside the gene matches. Germline CDR1 is KGHDR and CDR2 is SFDVKD. The CDR3 contains 20 residues. This chain's CDR3 is CATSDSVGWTGVTNTGELFF. The CDR3 DNA follows: TGTGCCACCAGTGATTCCGTTGGTTGGACAGGGGTAACGAACACCGGGGAGCTGTTTTTT.

The J gene is TRBJ1-2, the V gene TRBV11-2; D call uncertain. The V gene's germline CDR1 is SGHAT and CDR2 FQNNGV. V was clipped by 5 bases and J by 6 bases, with 10 bases between them. The CDR3 totals 12 residues. This CDR3 is CASSVMADGYTF. The CDR3 nucleotides are TGTGCCAGCAGCGTAATGGCCGATGGCTACACCTTC.

Only a few counts were recorded for this clone. The rearrangement links TRBV28 to TRBJ1-5; tentative D call: TRBD1 (5 bases). V was clipped by 2 bases and J by 5 bases, with 16 bases between them. The CDR3 length is 16 residues. Germline values: CDR1 MDHEN, CDR2 SYDVKM. The CDR3 nucleotides are TGTGCCAGCAGTTTACCCTTGGGGGGATGGGATCAGCCCCAGCATTTT. Translating it yields CASSLPLGGWDQPQHF.

This chain links TRBV10-2 with TRBJ2-1; 8 bases match TRBD2. Germline CDR1 and CDR2: WSHSY and SAAADI. Losses at the gene ends were 7 bases for V and 3 bases for J; bases not matched to a gene: 5. CDR3 length equals 14 residues. CDR3 nucleotides: TGCGCCAGCAAGACGGGAGGGAGCTACAATGAGCAGTTCTTC. Its translation: CASKTGGSYNEQFF.

The chain couples TRBV12-5 to TRBJ1-2, with D perhaps matching TRBD1 (6 bases). Germline CDR1 LGHNT, CDR2 FRNRAP. The germline V and J ends were trimmed by 6 bases and 6 bases, with 17 bases remaining between them. The CDR3 has 14 amino acids. The CDR3 protein is CASGKQGLGHGYTF. CDR3 in DNA: TGTGCTAGTGGCAAACAGGGCCTCGGTCATGGCTACACCTTC.

V and J are TRBV2 and TRBJ2-3; 7 bases line up with TRBD2. Germline trimming cut 0 bases from V and 7 bases from J; bases unmatched to any gene: 10. The CDR3 has 16 residues. Per the germline V gene, CDR1 is SNHLY and CDR2 is FYNNEI. The CDR3, as DNA: TGTGCCAGCAGTGAAGCGCTTGGGAGGGCTATGCATACGCAGTATTTT. This encodes CASSEALGRAMHTQYF. Full variable domain (remainder filled in from reference TRBV2 and TRBJ2-3): EPEVTQTPSHQVTQMGQEVILRCVPISNHLYFYWYRQILGQKVEFLVSFYNNEISEKSEIFDDQFSVERPDGSNFTLKIRSTKLEDSAMYFCASSEALGRAMHTQYFGPGTRLTVL.

This rearrangement joins TRBV19 to TRBJ2-7; perhaps TRBD1 as D (6 bases). The CDR3 length is 11 residues. The germline V gene has CDR1 LNHDA and CDR2 SQIVND (reference sequence). V lost 6 bases to trimming and J lost 4 bases, with 7 bases between them. CDR3 residues: CASRQGYEQYF. The CDR3 DNA reads TGTGCCAGTAGGCAGGGGTACGAGCAGTACTTC.

This sequence joins TRBV5-4 and TRBJ1-2; no reliable D call. This CDR3 is built from 13 residues. Germline V gives CDR1 SGHNT, CDR2 YYREEE (reference sequence). V was cut by 2 bases and J by 8 bases, with 13 bases left in between. The CDR3 sequence is CASSFITAEGYTF. In DNA, the CDR3 is TGTGCCAGCAGCTTTATTACCGCCGAGGGCTACACCTTC.

The chain has TRBV29-1 and TRBJ2-7; the match to TRBD2 covers 8 bases. The CDR3 spans 14 residues. Trimming cost V 6 bases and J 2 bases; bases outside gene matches: 9. Germline V gene lookup returns CDR1 SQVTM and CDR2 ANQGSEA. DNA for the CDR3: TGCAGCGTCTTTTTAAAGCGGGGGCCCTACGAGCAGTACTTC. Protein product: CSVFLKRGPYEQYF.

This clone was observed a single time. The CDR3 protein is CASSPTGSSGGYTF. The CDR3 bases are TGTGCCAGCTCTCCGACAGGGTCATCCGGGGGCTACACCTTC. The gene calls are TRBV18 and TRBJ1-2; TRBD1 aligns across 7 bases. Germline assignment: CDR1 KGHSH and CDR2 LQKENI. After removal of 6 bases from V and 8 bases from J, the junction contained 12 bases not matched to a gene. The CDR3 runs to 14 residues.

The DNA of the CDR3 is TGCGCCAGCAGCCCCCGAGGTCGAGAAACGAACACTGAAGCTTTCTTT. Amino acid sequence: CASSPRGRETNTEAFF. The genes are TRBV4-1 and TRBJ1-1; no clear D gene. The CDR3 has 16 residues. Germline CDR1 and CDR2: MGHRA and YSYEKL. The V gene lost 4 bases and the J gene lost 1 base, with 16 bases spanning the gap.

The gene calls are TRBV5-1 and TRBJ1-6; TRBD1 agrees at 9 bases. The germline gives CDR1 SGHRS, CDR2 YFSETQ. The CDR3 totals 16 residues. Germline trimming cut 4 bases from V and 2 bases from J; bases unmatched to any gene: 4. The CDR3 loop reads CASSHRDRAYNSPLHF. Written as DNA, the CDR3 is TGCGCCAGCAGCCACCGGGACAGGGCCTATAATTCACCCCTCCACTTT.

V and J are TRBV7-9 and TRBJ1-3; 7 bases map to TRBD1. CDR1 SEHNR and CDR2 FQNEAQ come from the germline V gene (reference sequence). The CDR3 consists of 16 residues. Trimming took 6 bases from V and 0 from J; bases not matched to a gene: 8. The CDR3 here is CASSSGTVPSGNTIYF. In DNA form, the CDR3 reads TGTGCCAGCAGTTCCGGGACAGTTCCCTCTGGAAACACCATATATTTT.

This clone was seen a single time. The J gene is TRBJ1-1, the V gene TRBV9; D call uncertain. The V end was cut by 2 bases, the J end by 2 bases, with 10 bases between. Looked up from germline, CDR1 is SGDLS and CDR2 is YYNGEE. This CDR3 is built from 14 residues. CDR3 in DNA: TGTGCCAGCAGCGTCGGAGGGAGCAACACTGAAGCTTTCTTT. Protein product: CASSVGGSNTEAFF.

The rearrangement uses TRBV6-1 and TRBJ1-6, with TRBD1 as a possible D gene (5 bases). Germline CDR1 is MNHNS and CDR2 is SASEGT. The germline V and J ends were trimmed by 0 bases and 7 bases, with 13 bases remaining between them. This CDR3 is built from 16 residues. The CDR3 loop is CASSEARGVGNSPLHF. For the CDR3, the DNA is TGTGCCAGCAGTGAAGCGAGGGGAGTGGGCAATTCACCCCTCCACTTT.

The CDR3 bases are TGTGCCAGCTCACGAGGGGGGGGCACAGATACGCAGTATTTT. It yields the protein CASSRGGGTDTQYF. V is TRBV18 and J is TRBJ2-3; tentatively, D is TRBD2 (7 bases). Germline V gives CDR1 KGHSH, CDR2 LQKENI. The V and J ends lost 4 bases and 1 base respectively, with 9 bases between them. The CDR3 consists of 14 residues.

The J gene is TRBJ2-1, the V gene TRBV15; 9 nucleotides agree with TRBD2. The germline V gene has CDR1 LNHNV and CDR2 YYDKDF (reference sequence). The trim removed 3 bases at V and 2 bases at J, leaving 5 bases unmatched. The CDR3 length is 16 residues. The CDR3 bases are TGTGCCACCAGCAGTCATAGCGGGAGTACCTACAATGAGCAGTTCTTC. This sequence encodes CATSSHSGSTYNEQFF.

V gene TRBV5-6 combines with J gene TRBJ2-2, with D hard to call. CDR1 and CDR2 from the germline V gene are SGHDT and YYEEEE. Trimming pared 4 bases from V and 6 bases from J, leaving 7 bases between. The CDR3 runs 12 residues. For the CDR3, the DNA is TGTGCCAGCAGCCTGGTGGCCGGGGAGCTGTTTTTT. This sequence encodes CASSLVAGELFF.